This T cell receptor beta chain was captured by sequencing in a study of T cells in localized non-small cell lung cancer. Sequencing used immunoSEQ multiplex PCR; TCRdb keeps in-frame clones, though not all of them. In the table there are about 2,800 clones, about 30% of which are singletons. This clone turned up a few times. The antigen is not known. The study, taken as a whole, reports: Within adjacent lung there appeared a median approximately 60 of the top 100 tumor clones. Sequencing was restricted to one tumor region; therefore, heterogeneity remains possible. Longer overall survival was linked to higher blood T cell density. Uninvolved nearby lung showed the greatest T cell clonality, exceeding that found in tumor.

The CDR3 is 15 amino acids. The chain recombines TRBV7-5 with TRBJ2-3; whether TRBD1, the table's D call, matches the DNA was not checked. TRBV7-5 is a known pseudogene. Sequenced material: lung tumor tissue, taken before any cancer treatment. The clonotype comes from a female donor over 55 with stage II squamous cell lung carcinoma. In DNA form, the CDR3 reads TGTGCCAGCAGCTTCTTCTCAGGGAACACAGATACGCAGTATTTT. Encoded protein: CASSFFSGNTDTQYF.